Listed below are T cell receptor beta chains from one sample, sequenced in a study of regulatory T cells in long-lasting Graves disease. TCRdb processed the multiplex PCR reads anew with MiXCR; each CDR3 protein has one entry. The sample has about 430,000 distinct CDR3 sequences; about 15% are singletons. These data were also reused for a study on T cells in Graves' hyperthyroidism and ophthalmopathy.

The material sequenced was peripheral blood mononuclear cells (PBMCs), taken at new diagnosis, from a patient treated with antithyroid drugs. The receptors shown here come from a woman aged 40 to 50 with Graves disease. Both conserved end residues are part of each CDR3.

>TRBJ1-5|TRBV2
CAGRRDSNQPQHF
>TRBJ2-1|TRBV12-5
CASGLVGGSYNEQFF
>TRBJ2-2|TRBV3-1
CASSRDTAGELFF
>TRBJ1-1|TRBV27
CASSFGPKNTEAFF
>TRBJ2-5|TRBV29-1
CSVVRASVGTQYF
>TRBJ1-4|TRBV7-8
CASSSDGTVNEKLFF
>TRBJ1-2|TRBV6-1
CASSVGQLDYGYTF
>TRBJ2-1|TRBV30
CAWSIGAYNEQFF
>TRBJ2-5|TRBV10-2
CASSGGPSGTQYF
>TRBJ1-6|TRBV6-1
CASGEEGSPLHF
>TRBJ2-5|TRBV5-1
CASSLDPAQETQYF
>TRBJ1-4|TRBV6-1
CASGAGPTNEKLFF
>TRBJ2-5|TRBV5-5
CASSLETVGTQYF
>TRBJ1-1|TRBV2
CASRDRTGGGTEAFF
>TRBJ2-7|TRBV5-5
CASSLNYEHYF
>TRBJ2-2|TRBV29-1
CSVVAENTGELFF
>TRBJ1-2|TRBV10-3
CAISVLTGGNYGYTF
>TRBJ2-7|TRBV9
CASSTLAGSSYEQYF
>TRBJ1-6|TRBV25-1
CASSESIPGHGNSPLHF
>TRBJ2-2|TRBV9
CASSVSSGMSTGELFF
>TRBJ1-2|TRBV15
CATSTSGGGYTF
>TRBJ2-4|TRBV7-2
CASSWRNIQYF
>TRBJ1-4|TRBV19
CASSLTGQGVNEKLFF
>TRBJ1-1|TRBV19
CASSMGTGNTEAFF
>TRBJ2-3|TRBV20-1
CSAQGRSGLAQYF
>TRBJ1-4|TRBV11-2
CASSSGTDNEKLFF
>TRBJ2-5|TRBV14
CASSQGYNWETQYF
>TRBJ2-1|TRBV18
CASSPGTSGVYNEQFF
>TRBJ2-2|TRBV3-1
CASSPLARRPNTGELFF
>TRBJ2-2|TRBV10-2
CASTITGTGELFF
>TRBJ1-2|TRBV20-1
CSARAGPNGYTF
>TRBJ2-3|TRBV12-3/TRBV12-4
CASSLFRAGTLPDTQYF
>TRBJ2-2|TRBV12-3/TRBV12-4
CASSLGQGAGTGELFF
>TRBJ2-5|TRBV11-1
CASSLLTGGSQTQYF
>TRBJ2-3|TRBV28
CASSPNDSGTSGSPTDTQYF
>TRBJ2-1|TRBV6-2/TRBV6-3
CASSDRTSGSPYEQFF
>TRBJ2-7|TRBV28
CASSLYLGSSTYEQYF
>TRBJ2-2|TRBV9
CASSVPGTGANTGELFF
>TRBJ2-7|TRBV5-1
CASSLNLKREWDYEQYF
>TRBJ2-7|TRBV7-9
CASSPDRGPGEQYF
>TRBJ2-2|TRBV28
CASSLPQGRGTGELFF
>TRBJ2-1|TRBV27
CASSLERETRDWFF
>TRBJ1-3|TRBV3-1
CASSQPIKSNTIYF